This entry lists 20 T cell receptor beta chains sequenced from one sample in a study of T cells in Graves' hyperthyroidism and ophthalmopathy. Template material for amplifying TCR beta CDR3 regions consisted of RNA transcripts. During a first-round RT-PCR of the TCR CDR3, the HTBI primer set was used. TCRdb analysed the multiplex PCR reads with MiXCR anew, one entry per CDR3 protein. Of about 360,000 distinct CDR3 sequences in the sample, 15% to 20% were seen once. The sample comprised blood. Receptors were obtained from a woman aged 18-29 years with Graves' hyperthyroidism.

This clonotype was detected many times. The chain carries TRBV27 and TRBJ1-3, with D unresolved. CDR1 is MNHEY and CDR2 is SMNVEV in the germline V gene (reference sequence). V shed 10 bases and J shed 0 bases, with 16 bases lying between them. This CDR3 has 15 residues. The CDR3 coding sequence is TGTGCCACCAAAAGTAGCCGTGGCTCTGGAAACACCATATATTTT. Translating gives CATKSSRGSGNTIYF.

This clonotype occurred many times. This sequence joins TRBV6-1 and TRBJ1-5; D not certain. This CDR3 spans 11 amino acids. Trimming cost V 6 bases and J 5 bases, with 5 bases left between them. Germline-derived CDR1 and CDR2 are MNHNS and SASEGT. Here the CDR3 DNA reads TGTGCCAGCAGGCGGGATCAGCCCCAGCATTTT. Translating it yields CASRRDQPQHF.

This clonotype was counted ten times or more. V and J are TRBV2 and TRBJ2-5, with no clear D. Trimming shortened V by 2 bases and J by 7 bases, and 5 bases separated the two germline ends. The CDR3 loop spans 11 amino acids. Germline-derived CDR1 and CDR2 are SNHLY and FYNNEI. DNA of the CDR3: TGTGCCAGCAGTGAAAGGGTGACCCAGTACTTC. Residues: CASSERVTQYF.

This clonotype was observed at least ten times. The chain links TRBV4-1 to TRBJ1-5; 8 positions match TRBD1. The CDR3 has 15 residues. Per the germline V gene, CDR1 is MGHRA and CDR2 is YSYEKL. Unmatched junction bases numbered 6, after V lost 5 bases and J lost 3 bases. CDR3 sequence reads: CASSIGQGPNQPQHF. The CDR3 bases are TGCGCCAGCAGCATCGGACAGGGCCCCAATCAGCCCCAGCATTTT.

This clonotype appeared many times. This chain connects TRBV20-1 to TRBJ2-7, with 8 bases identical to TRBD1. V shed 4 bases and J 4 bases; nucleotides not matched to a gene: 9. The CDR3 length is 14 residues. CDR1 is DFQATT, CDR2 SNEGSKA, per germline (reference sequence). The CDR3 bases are TGCAGTGCTAACTCCGGACAGGGAGAGTACGAGCAGTACTTC. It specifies CSANSGQGEYEQYF.

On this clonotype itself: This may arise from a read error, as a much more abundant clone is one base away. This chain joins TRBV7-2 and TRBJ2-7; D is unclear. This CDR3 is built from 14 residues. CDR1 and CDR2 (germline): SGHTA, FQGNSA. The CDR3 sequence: CASSLALLEYEPYF. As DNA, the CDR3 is TGTGCCAGCAGCTTAGCGCTTTTGGAGTACGAGCCGTACTTC.

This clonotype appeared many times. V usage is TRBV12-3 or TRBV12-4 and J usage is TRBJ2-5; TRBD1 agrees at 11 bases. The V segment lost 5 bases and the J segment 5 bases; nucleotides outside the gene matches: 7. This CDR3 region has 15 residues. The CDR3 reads CASSLRDRGWETQYF. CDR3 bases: TGTGCCAGCAGTCTCCGGGACAGGGGGTGGGAGACCCAGTACTTC.

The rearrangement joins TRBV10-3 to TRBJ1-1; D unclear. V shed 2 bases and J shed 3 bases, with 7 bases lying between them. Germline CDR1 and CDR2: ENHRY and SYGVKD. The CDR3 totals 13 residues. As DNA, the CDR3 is TGTGCCATCAGTGAGGGTGGCCACACTGAAGCTTTCTTT. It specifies CAISEGGHTEAFF.

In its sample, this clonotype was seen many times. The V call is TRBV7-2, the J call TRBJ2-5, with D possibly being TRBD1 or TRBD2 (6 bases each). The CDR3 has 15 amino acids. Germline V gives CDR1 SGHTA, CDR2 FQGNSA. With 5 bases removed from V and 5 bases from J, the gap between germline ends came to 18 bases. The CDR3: CASSVRGLRGETQYF. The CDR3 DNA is TGTGCCAGCAGCGTACGGGGGCTCCGGGGGGAGACCCAGTACTTC. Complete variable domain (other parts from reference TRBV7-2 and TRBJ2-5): GAGVSQSPSNKVTEKGKDVELRCDPISGHTALYWYRQSLGQGLEFLIYFQGNSAPDKSGLPSDRFSAERTGGSVSTLTIQRTQQEDSAVYLCASSVRGLRGETQYFGPGTRLLVL.

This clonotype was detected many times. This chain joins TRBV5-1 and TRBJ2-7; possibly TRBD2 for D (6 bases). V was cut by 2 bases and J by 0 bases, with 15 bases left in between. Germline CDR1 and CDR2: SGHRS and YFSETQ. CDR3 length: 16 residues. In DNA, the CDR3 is TGCGCCAGCAGCTTCGGAGGGATCGGGCACTCCTACGAGCAGTACTTC. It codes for CASSFGGIGHSYEQYF. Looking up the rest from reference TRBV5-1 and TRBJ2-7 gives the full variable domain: KAGVTQTPRYLIKTRGQQVTLSCSPISGHRSVSWYQQTPGQGLQFLFEYFSETQRNKGNFPGRFSGRQFSNSRSEMNVSTLELGDSALYLCASSFGGIGHSYEQYFGPGTRLTVT.

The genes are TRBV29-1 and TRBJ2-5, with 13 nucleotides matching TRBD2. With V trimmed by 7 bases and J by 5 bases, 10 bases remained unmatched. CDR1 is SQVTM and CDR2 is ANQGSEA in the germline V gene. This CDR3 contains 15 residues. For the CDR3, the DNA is TGCAGCGCTGCACAACTAGCGGGGGGGCCTGAGACCCAGTACTTC. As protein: CSAAQLAGGPETQYF. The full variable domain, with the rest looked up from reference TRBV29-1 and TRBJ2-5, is SAVISQKPSRDICQRGTSLTIQCQVDSQVTMMFWYRQQPGQSLTLIATANQGSEATYESGFVIDKFPISRPNLTFSTLTVSNMSPEDSSIYLCSAAQLAGGPETQYFGPGTRLLVL.

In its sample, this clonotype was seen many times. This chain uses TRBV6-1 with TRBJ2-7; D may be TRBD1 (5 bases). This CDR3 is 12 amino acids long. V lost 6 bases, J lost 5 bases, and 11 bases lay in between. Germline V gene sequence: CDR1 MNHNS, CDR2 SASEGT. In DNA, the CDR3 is TGTGCCAGCAGAGACAGTTTGCACGAGCAGTACTTC. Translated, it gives CASRDSLHEQYF.

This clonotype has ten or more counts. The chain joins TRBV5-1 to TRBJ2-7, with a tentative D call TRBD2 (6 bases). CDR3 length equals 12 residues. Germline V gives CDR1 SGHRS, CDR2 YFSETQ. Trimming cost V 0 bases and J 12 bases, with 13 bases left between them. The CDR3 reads CASSLDWRDPYF. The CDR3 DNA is TGCGCCAGCAGCTTGGATTGGAGGGATCCGTACTTC.

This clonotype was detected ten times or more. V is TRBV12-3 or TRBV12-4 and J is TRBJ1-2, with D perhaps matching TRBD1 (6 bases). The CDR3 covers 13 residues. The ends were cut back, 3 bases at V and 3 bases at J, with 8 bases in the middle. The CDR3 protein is CASSFGTHYGYTF. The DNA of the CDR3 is TGTGCCAGCAGTTTCGGGACACACTATGGCTACACCTTC.

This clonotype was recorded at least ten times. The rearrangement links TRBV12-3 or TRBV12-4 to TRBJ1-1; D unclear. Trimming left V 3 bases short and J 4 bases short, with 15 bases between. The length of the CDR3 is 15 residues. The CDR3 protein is CASSFVPGEGTEAFF. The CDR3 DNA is TGTGCCAGCAGTTTTGTCCCCGGGGAGGGCACTGAAGCTTTCTTT.

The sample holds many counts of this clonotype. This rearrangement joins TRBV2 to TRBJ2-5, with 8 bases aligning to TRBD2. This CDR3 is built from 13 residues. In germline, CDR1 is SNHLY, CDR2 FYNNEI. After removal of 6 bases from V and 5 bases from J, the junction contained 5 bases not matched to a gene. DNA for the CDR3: TGTGCCAGCAGCGCGGGGGGATTCGAGACCCAGTACTTC. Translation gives CASSAGGFETQYF.

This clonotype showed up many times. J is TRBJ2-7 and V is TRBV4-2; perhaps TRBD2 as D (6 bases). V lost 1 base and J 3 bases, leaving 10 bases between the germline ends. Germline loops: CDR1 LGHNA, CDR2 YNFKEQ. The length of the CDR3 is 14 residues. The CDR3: CASSQGSGLYEQYF. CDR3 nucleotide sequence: TGTGCCAGCAGCCAAGGTAGCGGACTCTACGAGCAGTACTTC.

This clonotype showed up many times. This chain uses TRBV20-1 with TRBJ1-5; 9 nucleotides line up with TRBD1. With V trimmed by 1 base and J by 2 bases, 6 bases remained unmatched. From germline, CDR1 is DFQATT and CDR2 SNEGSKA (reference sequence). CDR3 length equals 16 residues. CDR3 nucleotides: TGCAGTGCTAGAGGGGGGACAGGGATAGGCAATCAGCCCCAGCATTTT. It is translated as CSARGGTGIGNQPQHF.

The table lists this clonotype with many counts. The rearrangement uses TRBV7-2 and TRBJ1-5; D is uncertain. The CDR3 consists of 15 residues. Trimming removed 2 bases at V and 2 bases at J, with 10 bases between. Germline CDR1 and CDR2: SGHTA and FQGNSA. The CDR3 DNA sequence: TGTGCCAGCAGCTTATTAGGGTCCGGCAATCAGCCCCAGCATTTT. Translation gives CASSLLGSGNQPQHF.

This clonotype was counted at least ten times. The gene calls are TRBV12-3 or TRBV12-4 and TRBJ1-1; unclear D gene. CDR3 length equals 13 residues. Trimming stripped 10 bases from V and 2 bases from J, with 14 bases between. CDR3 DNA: TGTGCCACTGTCGACAAAGCTAACACTGAAGCTTTCTTT. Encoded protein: CATVDKANTEAFF.